This is a list of T cell receptor beta chains from one sample in a study of regulatory T cells in long-lasting Graves disease. TCRdb fed the multiplex PCR reads into MiXCR, producing one record per CDR3 protein. The sample has hundreds of thousands of distinct CDR3 sequences; under 25% are singletons. Sample: peripheral blood mononuclear cells (PBMCs), taken when the disease was refractory, from a patient treated with antithyroid drugs. These receptors originate from a female donor with Graves disease. Both conserved end residues are part of each CDR3. The order of the fields is CDR3 length, J gene, clone size, V gene, D gene, CDR3 DNA, CDR3 protein. D genes are given only for firm matches. Where a row states a size, it is once, few, many or the class of an expanded clone; other rows omit it.

>17|TRBJ2-2|.|TRBV27|TRBD2
TGTGCCAGCAGTTTATCCCTAGCGGGAGCAACCGTCGGGGAGCTGTTTTTT
CASSLSLAGATVGELFF
>16|TRBJ2-4|few|TRBV19|TRBD1
TGTGCCAGTAGTATAGATGGACAGGGACTCGAGAACATTCAGTACTTC
CASSIDGQGLENIQYF
>14|TRBJ1-1|once|TRBV7-6|.
TGTGCCAGCAGGTTAAGTGCTCTGAACACTGAAGCTTTCTTT
CASRLSALNTEAFF
>13|TRBJ1-1|.|TRBV30|.
TGTGCCTGGAGCGCTACAGGAATGTCTGAAGCTTTCTTT
CAWSATGMSEAFF
>14|TRBJ2-2|.|TRBV18|.
TGTGCCAGCTCACCACCGGTGGGGACCGGGGAGCTGTTTTTT
CASSPPVGTGELFF
>13|TRBJ1-6|few|TRBV6-1|.
TGTGCCAGCAGGTCCGGGGATAATTCACCCCTCCACTTT
CASRSGDNSPLHF
>16|TRBJ2-2|many|TRBV24-1|TRBD1
TGTGCCACCAGTGATTCCGGACAGGGCGGAACCGGGGAGCTGTTTTTT
CATSDSGQGGTGELFF
>12|TRBJ2-5|.|TRBV7-8|.
TGTGCCAGCAGCCTAAAGAGGGAGACCCAGTACTTC
CASSLKRETQYF
>15|TRBJ1-5|many|TRBV7-2|.
TGCGCCAGCAGCCCGACCTCTGGCGTGGGGCAGCCCCAGCATTTT
CASSPTSGVGQPQHF
>15|TRBJ2-6|.|TRBV6-2/TRBV6-3|.
TGTGCCAGCAGTTACTCCGGAACTGGGGCCAACGTCCTGACTTTC
CASSYSGTGANVLTF
>17|TRBJ2-7|.|TRBV7-9|TRBD2
TGTGCCAGCAGCTCGACGTGGACTAGCGGGATTTCCTACGAGCAGTACTTC
CASSSTWTSGISYEQYF
>14|TRBJ1-1|many|TRBV15|.
TGTGCCACCAGCAGAGAACAGGGAACTCCTGAAGCTTTCTTT
CATSREQGTPEAFF
>16|TRBJ2-7|many|TRBV27|.
TGTGCCAGCAGTTTATCTCAGGGAGAAGTTTCCTACGAGCAGTACTTC
CASSLSQGEVSYEQYF
>16|TRBJ2-7|many|TRBV28|TRBD2
TGTGCCAGCAGTCTAACGGGACTAGCGGAAACCTACGAGCAGTACTTC
CASSLTGLAETYEQYF
>15|TRBJ2-7|many|TRBV6-2/TRBV6-3|.
TGTGCCAGCAGTTACTCATCGGGACTCTCCTACGAGCAGTACTTC
CASSYSSGLSYEQYF
>15|TRBJ2-3|few|TRBV28|.
TGTGCCAGCGGATTTTGGGCAGGCAGGGAAGATACGCAGTATTTT
CASGFWAGREDTQYF
>12|TRBJ1-2|many|TRBV3-1|.
TGTGCCAGCAGCGCGATTGACTATGGCTACACCTTC
CASSAIDYGYTF
>14|TRBJ1-1|many|TRBV12-3/TRBV12-4|TRBD1
TGTGCCAGCAGACGAACAGGGGGGAGGACTGAAGCTTTCTTT
CASRRTGGRTEAFF
>15|TRBJ1-6|few|TRBV27|TRBD1
TGTGCCAGCAGTTCCCGGGACAGTTATAATTCACCCCTCCACTTT
CASSSRDSYNSPLHF
>15|TRBJ1-1|few|TRBV6-2/TRBV6-3|TRBD1
TGTGCCAGCAGTCCCGGGACAGGGTCGCGCACTGAAGCTTTCTTT
CASSPGTGSRTEAFF
>14|TRBJ1-5|few|TRBV20-1|.
TGCAGTGCCTGGGGGCACACTAGCAATCAGCCCCAGCATTTT
CSAWGHTSNQPQHF
>13|TRBJ2-7|many|TRBV28|TRBD1
TGTGCCAGCAGTTCAATCAGGGGGTGGGAGCAGTACTTC
CASSSIRGWEQYF
>14|TRBJ1-5|.|TRBV20-1|.
TGCAGTGCTAGAGATTACAGGAACAATCAGCCCCAGCATTTT
CSARDYRNNQPQHF
>15|TRBJ2-5|many|TRBV13|.
TGTGCCAGCAGCCGCGGACTACCGGTACAAGAGACCCAGTACTTC
CASSRGLPVQETQYF
>15|TRBJ2-2|.|TRBV10-3|TRBD2
TGTGCCATCAGTACCAGCGGGGGGTACACCGGGGAGCTGTTTTTT
CAISTSGGYTGELFF
>13|TRBJ2-1|once|TRBV28|.
TGTGCCAGCCGCGGAAACCCACTCAATGAGCAGTTCTTC
CASRGNPLNEQFF
>15|TRBJ2-2|.|TRBV6-1|.
TGTGCCAGCAGCACAACGGGACTCCACACCGGGGAGCTGTTTTTT
CASSTTGLHTGELFF
>16|TRBJ2-4|few|TRBV19|.
TGTGCCAGTACCCCGAAGTGGGGGGTAGTCAAAAACATTCAGTACTTC
CASTPKWGVVKNIQYF
>17|TRBJ2-7|few|TRBV19|TRBD1
TGTGCCAGTAGTGCAACGTCCGGGACAGCGGACTCCTACGAGCAGTACTTC
CASSATSGTADSYEQYF
>13|TRBJ2-7|.|TRBV29-1|.
TGCAGCGTTAGGGTATATCCATACTACGAGCAGTACTTT
CSVRVYPYYEQYF
>16|TRBJ2-5|few|TRBV5-1|.
TGCGCCAGCAGCTTGCGGCAGGGGAATAGCTATGAGACCCAGTACTTC
CASSLRQGNSYETQYF
>11|TRBJ2-7|many|TRBV15|.
TGTGCCATCGGGACACCCTACGAGCAGTACTTC
CAIGTPYEQYF
>15|TRBJ1-1|many|TRBV12-3/TRBV12-4|TRBD1
TGTGCCAGCAGTTCTCACAGGGGATTGAACACTGAAGCTTTCTTT
CASSSHRGLNTEAFF
>13|TRBJ2-7|few|TRBV7-2|.
TGTGCCAGCTCCCCCCCAAAAGGCTACGAGCAGTACTTC
CASSPPKGYEQYF
>14|TRBJ1-4|.|TRBV6-1|.
TGTGCCAGCAGCCAAATATGGGGTAATGAAAAACTGTTTTTT
CASSQIWGNEKLFF
>15|TRBJ1-1|.|TRBV29-1|.
TGCAGCGTTGAAGATCTGGGGGGCCGGAACACTGAAGCTTTCTTT
CSVEDLGGRNTEAFF
>14|TRBJ1-2|many|TRBV12-3/TRBV12-4|.
TGTGCCAGCAGTGCGTCCCAGGGGAAAGATGGCTACACCTTC
CASSASQGKDGYTF
>14|TRBJ1-5|.|TRBV7-9|.
TGTGCCAGCAGCTTAGCAGAGAGCAATCAGCCCCAGCATTTT
CASSLAESNQPQHF
>13|TRBJ2-2|.|TRBV2|.
TGTGTCACAGGGACCGCGAACACCGGGGAGCTGTTTTTT
CVTGTANTGELFF
>14|TRBJ2-1|.|TRBV28|.
TGTGCCAGCAGTGGGGCGGGTCTCTACAATGAGCAGTTCTTC
CASSGAGLYNEQFF
>16|TRBJ2-1|.|TRBV12-3/TRBV12-4|TRBD2
TGTGCCAGCAGTTACCGCGGGGGAGTTATCTACAATGAGCAGTTCTTC
CASSYRGGVIYNEQFF
>14|TRBJ1-1|many|TRBV28|.
TGTGCCAGCAGTTCCCTGACAGGGAACACTGAAGCTTTCTTT
CASSSLTGNTEAFF